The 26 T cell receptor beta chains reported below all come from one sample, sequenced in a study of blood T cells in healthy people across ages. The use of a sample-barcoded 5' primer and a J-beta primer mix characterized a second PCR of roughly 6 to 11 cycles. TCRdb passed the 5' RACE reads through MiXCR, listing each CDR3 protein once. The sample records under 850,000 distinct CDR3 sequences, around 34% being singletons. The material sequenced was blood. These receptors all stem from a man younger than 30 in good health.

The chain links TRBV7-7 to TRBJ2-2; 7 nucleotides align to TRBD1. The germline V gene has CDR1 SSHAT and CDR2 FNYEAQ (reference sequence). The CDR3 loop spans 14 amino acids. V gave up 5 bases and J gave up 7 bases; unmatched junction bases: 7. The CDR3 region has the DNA TGTGCCAGCAGCCAGACAGGGAGCGGCGGGGAGCTGTTTTTT. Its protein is CASSQTGSGGELFF.

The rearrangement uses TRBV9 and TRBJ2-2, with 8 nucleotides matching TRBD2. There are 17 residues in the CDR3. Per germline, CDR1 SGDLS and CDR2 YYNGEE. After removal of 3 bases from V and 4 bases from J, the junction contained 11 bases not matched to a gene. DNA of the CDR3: TGTGCCAGCAGCGCCCGCGTCGGGGGGGCTCGCACCGGGGAGCTGTTTTTT. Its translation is CASSARVGGARTGELFF. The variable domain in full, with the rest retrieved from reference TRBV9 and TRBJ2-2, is DSGVTQTPKHLITATGQRVTLRCSPRSGDLSVYWYQQSLDQGLQFLIQYYNGEERAKGNILERFSAQQFPDLHSELNLSSLELGDSALYFCASSARVGGARTGELFFGEGSRLTVL.

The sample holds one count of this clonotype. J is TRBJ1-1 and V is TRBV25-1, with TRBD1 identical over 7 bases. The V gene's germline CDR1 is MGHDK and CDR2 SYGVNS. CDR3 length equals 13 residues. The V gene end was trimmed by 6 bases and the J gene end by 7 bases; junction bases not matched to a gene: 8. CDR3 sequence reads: CASSPLQGGEAFF. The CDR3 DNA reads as TGTGCCAGCAGCCCACTCCAGGGGGGTGAAGCTTTCTTT.

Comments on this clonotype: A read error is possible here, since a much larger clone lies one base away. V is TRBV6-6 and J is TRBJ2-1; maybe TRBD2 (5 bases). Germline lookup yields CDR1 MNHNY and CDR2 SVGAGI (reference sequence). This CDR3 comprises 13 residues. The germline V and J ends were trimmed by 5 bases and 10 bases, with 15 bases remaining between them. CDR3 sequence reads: CASSHGLNYEQFF. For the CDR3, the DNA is TGTGCCAGCAGTCACGGACTTAACTACGAGCAGTTCTTC.

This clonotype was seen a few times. CDR3 amino acids: CASSQEAPFRTFF. Here the CDR3 DNA reads TGTGCCAGCAGCCAAGAAGCCCCTTTCCGAACGTTCTTC. The rearrangement links TRBV3-1 to TRBJ2-1; D unclear. This CDR3 spans 13 amino acids. Germline V gives CDR1 LGHDT, CDR2 YNNKEL (reference sequence). V was trimmed by 0 bases and J by 15 bases, leaving 15 bases between them.

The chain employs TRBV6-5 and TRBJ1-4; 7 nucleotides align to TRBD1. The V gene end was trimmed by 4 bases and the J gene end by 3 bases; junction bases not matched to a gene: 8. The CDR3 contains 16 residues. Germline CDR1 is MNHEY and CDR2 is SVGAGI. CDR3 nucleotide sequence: TGTGCCAGCAGTTTACATACAGGGGCACCTAATGAAAAACTGTTTTTT. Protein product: CASSLHTGAPNEKLFF.

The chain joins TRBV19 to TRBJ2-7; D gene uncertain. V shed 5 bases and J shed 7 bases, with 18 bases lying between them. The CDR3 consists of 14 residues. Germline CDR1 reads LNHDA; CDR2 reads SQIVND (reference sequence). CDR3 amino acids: CASSHPVIGNEQYF. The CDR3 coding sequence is TGTGCCAGTAGTCACCCCGTGATCGGCAATGAGCAGTACTTC.

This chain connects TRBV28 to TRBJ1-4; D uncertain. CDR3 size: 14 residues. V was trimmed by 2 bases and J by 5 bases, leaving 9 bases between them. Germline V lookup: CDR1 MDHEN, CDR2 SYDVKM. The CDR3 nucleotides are TGTGCCAGCAGTTTAACCCGGCTCAATGAAAAACTGTTTTTT. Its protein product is CASSLTRLNEKLFF. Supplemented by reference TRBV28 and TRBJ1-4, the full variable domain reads DVKVTQSSRYLVKRTGEKVFLECVQDMDHENMFWYRQDPGLGLRLIYFSYDVKMKEKGDIPEGYSVSREKKERFSLILESASTNQTSMYLCASSLTRLNEKLFFGSGTQLSVL.

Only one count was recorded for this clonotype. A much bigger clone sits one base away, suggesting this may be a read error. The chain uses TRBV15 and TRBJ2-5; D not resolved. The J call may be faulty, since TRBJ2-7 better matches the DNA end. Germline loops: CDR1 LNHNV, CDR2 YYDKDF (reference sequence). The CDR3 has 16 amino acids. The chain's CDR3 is CATSRESNGKFDEQYF. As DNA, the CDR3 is TGTGCCACCAGCAGAGAATCTAATGGAAAGTTTGACGAGCAGTACTTC.

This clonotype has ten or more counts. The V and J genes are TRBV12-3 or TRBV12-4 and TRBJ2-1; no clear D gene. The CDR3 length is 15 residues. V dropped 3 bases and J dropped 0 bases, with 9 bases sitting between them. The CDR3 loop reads CASSFGRSSYNEQFF. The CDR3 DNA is TGTGCCAGCAGTTTTGGCAGGAGCTCCTACAATGAGCAGTTCTTC.

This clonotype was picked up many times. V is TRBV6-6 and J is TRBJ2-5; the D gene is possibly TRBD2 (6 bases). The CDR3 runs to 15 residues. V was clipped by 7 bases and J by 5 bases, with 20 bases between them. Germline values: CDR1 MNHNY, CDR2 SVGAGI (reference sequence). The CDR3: CASTSPGGMTETQYF. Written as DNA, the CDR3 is TGTGCCAGCACTTCCCCCGGGGGTATGACTGAGACCCAGTACTTC.

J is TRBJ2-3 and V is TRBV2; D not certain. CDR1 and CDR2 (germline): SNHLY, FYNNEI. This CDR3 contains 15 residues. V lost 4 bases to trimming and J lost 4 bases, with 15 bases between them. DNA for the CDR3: TGTGCCAGCAGTGTTGACGGGCAGTTTTCAGATACGCAGTATTTT. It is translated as CASSVDGQFSDTQYF.

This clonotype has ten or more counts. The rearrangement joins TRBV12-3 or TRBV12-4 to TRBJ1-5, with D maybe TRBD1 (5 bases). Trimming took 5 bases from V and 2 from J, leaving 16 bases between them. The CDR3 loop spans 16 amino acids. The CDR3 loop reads CASSPRGGSGNQPQHF. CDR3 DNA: TGTGCCAGCAGTCCACGCGGGGGAAGTGGCAATCAGCCCCAGCATTTT.

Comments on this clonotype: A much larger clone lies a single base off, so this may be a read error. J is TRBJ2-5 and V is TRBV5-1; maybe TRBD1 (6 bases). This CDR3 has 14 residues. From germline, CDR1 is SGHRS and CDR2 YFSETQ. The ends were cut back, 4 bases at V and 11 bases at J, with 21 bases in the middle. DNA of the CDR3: TGCGCCAGCAGCCGTGGACAGACTTACAATGAGCAGTACTTC. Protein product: CASSRGQTYNEQYF.

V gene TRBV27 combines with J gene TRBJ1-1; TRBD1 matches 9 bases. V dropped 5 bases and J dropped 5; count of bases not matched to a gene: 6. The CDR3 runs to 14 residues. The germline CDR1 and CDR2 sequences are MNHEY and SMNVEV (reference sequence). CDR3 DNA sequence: TGTGCCAGCAGTCTTCCCGGGACAGGGACTGAAGCTTTCTTT. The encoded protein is CASSLPGTGTEAFF.

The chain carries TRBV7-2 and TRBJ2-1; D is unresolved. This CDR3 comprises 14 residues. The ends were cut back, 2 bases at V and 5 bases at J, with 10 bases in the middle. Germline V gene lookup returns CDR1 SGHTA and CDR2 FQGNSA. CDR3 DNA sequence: TGTGCCAGCAGCTTACCCCCTAACCACAATGAGCAGTTCTTC. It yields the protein CASSLPPNHNEQFF.

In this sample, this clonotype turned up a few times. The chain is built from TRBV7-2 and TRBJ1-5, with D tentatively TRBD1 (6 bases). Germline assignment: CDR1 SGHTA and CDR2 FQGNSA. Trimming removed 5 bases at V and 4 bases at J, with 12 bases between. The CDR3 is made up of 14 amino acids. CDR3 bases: TGTGCCAGCAGCGCGGGGGCGTATAATCAGCCCCAGCATTTT. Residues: CASSAGAYNQPQHF.

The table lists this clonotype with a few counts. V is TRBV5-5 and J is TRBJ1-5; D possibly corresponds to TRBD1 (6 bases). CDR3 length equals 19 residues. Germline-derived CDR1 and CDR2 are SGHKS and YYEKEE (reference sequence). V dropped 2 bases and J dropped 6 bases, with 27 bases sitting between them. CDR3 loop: CASSLSAALPGHGGQPQHF. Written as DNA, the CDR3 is TGTGCCAGCAGCTTATCCGCGGCCTTACCGGGACACGGAGGTCAGCCCCAGCATTTT. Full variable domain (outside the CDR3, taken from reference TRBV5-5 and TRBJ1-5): DAGVTQSPTHLIKTRGQQVTLRCSPISGHKSVSWYQQVLGQGPQFIFQYYEKEERGRGNFPDRFSARQFPNYSSELNVNALLLGDSALYLCASSLSAALPGHGGQPQHFGDGTRLSIL.

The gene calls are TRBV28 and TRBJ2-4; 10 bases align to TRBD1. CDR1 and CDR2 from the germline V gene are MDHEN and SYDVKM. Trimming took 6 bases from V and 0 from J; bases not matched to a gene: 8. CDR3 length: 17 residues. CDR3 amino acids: CASSSPGQGIAKNIQYF. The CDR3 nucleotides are TGTGCCAGCAGCTCTCCGGGACAGGGGATAGCCAAAAACATTCAGTACTTC.

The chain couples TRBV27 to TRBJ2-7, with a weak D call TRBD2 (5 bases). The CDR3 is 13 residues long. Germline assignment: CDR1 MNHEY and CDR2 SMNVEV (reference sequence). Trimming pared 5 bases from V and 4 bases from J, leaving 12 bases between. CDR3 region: CASSPARGYEQYF. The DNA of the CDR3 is TGTGCCAGCAGTCCCGCCCGGGGATACGAGCAGTACTTC.

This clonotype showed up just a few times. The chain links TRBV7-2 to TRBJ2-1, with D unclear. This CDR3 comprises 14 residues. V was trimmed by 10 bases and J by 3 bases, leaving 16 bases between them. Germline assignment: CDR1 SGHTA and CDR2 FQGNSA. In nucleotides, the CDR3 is TGTGCCAATCAGCGAGCTAGATACTACAATGAGCAGTTCTTC. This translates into CANQRARYYNEQFF.

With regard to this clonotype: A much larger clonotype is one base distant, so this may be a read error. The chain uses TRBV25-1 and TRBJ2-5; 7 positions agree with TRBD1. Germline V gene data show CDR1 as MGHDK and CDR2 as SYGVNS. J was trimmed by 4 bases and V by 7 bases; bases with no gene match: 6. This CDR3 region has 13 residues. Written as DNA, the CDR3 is TGTGCCAGCATAGACAGGGTCCCAGAGACCCAGTACTTC. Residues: CASIDRVPETQYF.

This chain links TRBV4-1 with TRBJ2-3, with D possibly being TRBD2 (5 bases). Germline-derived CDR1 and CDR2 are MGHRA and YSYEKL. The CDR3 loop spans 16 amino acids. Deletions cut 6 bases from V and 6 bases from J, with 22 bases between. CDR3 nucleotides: TGCGCCAGCAGACAAACCCCAGGACTTAATGTGGATACGCAGTATTTT. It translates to CASRQTPGLNVDTQYF.

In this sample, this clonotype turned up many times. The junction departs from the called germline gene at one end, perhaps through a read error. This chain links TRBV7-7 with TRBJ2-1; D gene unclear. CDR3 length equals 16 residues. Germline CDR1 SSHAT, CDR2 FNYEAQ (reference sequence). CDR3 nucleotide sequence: TGTGCTAGCAGTGACCGATGGTCCAGCTCCTACAATGAGCAGTTCTTC. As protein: CASSDRWSSSYNEQFF. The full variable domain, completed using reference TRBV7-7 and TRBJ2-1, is GAGVSQSPRYKVTKRGQDVTLRCDPISSHATLYWYQQALGQGPEFLTYFNYEAQPDKSGLPSDRFSAERPEGSISTLTIQRTEQRDSAMYRCASSDRWSSSYNEQFFGPGTRLTVL.

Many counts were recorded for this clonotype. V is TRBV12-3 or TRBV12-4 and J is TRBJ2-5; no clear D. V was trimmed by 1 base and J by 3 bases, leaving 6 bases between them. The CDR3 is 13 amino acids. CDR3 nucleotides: TGTGCCAGCAGTTTAGGCGAGGAAGAGACCCAGTACTTC. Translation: CASSLGEEETQYF.

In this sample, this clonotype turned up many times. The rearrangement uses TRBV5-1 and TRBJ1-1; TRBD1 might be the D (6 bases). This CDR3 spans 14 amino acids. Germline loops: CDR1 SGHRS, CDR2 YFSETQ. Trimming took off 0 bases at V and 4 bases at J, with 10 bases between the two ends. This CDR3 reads CASSLAVGGTEAFF. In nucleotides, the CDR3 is TGCGCCAGCAGCTTGGCCGTAGGGGGCACTGAAGCTTTCTTT.